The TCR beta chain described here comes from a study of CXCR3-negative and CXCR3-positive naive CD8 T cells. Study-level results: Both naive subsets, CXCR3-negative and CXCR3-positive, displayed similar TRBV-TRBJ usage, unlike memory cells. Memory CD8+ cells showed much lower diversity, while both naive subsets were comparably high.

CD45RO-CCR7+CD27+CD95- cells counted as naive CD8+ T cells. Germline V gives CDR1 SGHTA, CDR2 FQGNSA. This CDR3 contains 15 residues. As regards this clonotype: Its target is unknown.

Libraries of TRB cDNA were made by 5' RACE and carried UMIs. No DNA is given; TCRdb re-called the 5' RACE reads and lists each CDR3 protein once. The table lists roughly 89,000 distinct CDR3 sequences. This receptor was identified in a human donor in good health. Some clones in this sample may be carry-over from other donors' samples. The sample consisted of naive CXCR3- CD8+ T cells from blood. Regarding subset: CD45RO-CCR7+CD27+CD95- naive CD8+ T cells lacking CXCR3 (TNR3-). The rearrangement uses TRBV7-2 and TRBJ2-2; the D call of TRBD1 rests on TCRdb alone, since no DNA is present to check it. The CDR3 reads CASRLAGGITGELFF.